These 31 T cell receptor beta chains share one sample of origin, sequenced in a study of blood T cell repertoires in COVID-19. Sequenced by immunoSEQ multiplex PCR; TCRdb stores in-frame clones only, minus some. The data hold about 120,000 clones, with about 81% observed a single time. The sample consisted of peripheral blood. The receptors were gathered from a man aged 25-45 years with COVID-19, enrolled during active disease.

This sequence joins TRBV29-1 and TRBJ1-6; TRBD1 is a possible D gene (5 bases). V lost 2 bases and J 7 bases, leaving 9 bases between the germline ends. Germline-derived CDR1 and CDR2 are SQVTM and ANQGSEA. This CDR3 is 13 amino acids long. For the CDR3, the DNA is TGCAGCGTTGAACAGGGAGGGAATTCACCCCTCCACTTT. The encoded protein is CSVEQGGNSPLHF.

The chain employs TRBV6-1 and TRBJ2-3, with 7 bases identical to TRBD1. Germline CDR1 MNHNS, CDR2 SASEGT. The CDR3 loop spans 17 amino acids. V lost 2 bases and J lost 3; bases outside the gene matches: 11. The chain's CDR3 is CASSEHVTGIGTDTQYF. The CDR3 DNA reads TGTGCCAGCAGTGAACACGTGACAGGGATCGGGACAGATACGCAGTATTTT.

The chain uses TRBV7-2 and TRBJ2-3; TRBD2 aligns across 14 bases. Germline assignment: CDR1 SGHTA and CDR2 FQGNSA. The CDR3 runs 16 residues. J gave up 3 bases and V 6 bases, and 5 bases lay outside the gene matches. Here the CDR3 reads CASSTGLAGGTDTQYF. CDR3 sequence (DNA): TGTGCCAGCAGTACCGGACTAGCGGGGGGAACAGATACGCAGTATTTT.

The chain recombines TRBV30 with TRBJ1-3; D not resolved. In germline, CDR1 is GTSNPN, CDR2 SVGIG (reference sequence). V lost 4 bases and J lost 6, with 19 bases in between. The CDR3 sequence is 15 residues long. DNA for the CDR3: TGTGCCTGGAAGCAGCCAGGCACGACGAAAAACACCATATATTTT. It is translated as CAWKQPGTTKNTIYF. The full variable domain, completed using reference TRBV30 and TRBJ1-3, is SQTIHQWPATLVQPVGSPLSLECTVEGTSNPNLYWYRQAAGRGLQLLFYSVGIGQISSEVPQNLSASRPQDRQFILSSKKLLLSDSGFYLCAWKQPGTTKNTIYFGEGSWLTVV.

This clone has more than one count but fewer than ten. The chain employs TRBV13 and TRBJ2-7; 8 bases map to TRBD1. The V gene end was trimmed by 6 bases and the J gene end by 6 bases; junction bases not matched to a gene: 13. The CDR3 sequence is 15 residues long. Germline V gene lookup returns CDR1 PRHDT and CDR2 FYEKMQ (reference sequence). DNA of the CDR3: TGTGCCAGCAGTTCGCCGGGGGACAGGCGACGCGAGCAGTACTTC. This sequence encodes CASSSPGDRRREQYF.

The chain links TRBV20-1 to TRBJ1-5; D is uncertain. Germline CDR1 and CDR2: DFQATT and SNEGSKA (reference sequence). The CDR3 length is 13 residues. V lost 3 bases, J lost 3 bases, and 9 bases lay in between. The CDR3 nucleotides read TGCAGTGCTAGTAGTGGCCTCAATCAGCCCCAGCATTTT. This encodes CSASSGLNQPQHF.

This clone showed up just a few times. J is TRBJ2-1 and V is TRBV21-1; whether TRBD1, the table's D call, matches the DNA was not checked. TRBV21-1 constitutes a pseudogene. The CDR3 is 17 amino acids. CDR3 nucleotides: TGTGCCAGCAGCAGAAGACAGGAACGTAGCTCCTACAATGAGCAGTTCTTC. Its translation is CASSRRQERSSYNEQFF.

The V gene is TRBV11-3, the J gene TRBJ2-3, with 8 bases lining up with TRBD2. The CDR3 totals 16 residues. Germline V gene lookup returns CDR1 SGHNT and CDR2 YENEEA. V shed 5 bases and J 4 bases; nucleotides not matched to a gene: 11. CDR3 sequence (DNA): TGTGCCAGCAGCCCCCGGGGCGGGAGGACCTCAGATACGCAGTATTTT. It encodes CASSPRGGRTSDTQYF.

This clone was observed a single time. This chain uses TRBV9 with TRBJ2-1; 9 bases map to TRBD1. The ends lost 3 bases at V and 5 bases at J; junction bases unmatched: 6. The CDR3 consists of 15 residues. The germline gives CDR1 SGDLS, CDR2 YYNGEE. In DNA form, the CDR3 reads TGTGCCAGCAGCGGCCACAGGGGGCCACACAATGAGCAGTTCTTC. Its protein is CASSGHRGPHNEQFF.

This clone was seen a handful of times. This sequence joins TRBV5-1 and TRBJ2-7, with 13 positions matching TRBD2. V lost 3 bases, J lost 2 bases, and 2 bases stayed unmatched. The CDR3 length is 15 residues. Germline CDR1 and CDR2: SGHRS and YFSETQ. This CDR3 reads CASSWGLAGTYEQYF. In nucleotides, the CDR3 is TGCGCCAGCAGCTGGGGACTAGCGGGGACCTACGAGCAGTACTTC.

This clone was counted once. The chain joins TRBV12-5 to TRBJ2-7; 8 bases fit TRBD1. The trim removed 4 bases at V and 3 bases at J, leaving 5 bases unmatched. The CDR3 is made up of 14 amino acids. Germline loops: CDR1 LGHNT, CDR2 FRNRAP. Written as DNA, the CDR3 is TGTGCTAGTGGTTCCGGACAGGGTAGCTACGAGCAGTACTTC. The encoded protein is CASGSGQGSYEQYF. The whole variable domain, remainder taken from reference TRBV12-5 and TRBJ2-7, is DARVTQTPRHKVTEMGQEVTMRCQPILGHNTVFWYRQTMMQGLELLAYFRNRAPLDDSGMPKDRFSAEMPDATLATLKIQPSEPRDSAVYFCASGSGQGSYEQYFGPGTRLTVT.

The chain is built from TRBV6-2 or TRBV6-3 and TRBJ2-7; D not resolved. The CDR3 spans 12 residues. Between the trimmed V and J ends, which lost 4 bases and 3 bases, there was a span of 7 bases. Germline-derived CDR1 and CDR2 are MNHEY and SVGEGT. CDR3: CASSFLDYEQYF. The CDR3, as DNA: TGTGCCAGCAGTTTTTTAGACTACGAGCAGTACTTC.

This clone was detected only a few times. The CDR3 loop reads CASSDSMDRGGEKLFF. CDR3 nucleotides: TGTGCCAGCAGTGACTCGATGGACAGGGGGGGAGAAAAACTGTTTTTT. The V call is TRBV6-4, the J call TRBJ1-4, with 10 bases that match TRBD1. Germline CDR1 and CDR2: MRHNA and SNTAGT. The V gene end was trimmed by 0 bases and the J gene end by 8 bases; junction bases not matched to a gene: 6. The length of the CDR3 is 16 residues.

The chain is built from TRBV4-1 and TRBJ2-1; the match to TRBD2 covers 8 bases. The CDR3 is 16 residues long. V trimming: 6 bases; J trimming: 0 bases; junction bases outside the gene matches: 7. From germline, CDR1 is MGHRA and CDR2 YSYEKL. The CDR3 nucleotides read TGCGCCAGCAGTCAGATAGCGGGGAGCTCCTACAATGAGCAGTTCTTC. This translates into CASSQIAGSSYNEQFF.

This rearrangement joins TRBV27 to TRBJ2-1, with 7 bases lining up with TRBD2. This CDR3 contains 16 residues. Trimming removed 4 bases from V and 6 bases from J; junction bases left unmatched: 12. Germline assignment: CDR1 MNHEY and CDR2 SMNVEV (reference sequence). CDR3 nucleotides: TGTGCCAGCAGTTCGAGGAGACTAGCCCCCTTCAATGAGCAGTTCTTC. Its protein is CASSSRRLAPFNEQFF.

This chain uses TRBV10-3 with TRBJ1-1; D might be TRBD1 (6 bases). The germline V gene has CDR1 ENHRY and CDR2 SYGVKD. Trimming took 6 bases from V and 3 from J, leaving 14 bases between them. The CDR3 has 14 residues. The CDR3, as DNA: TGTGCCATCAGGCCAGGGGCTTCCGACACTGAAGCTTTCTTT. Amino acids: CAIRPGASDTEAFF.

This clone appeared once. The DNA for the CDR3 is TGTGCCAGCAGCGTTCTCGAGAGCTCCTACAATGAGCAGTTCTTC. It specifies CASSVLESSYNEQFF. The chain uses TRBV9 and TRBJ2-1; the D is unclear. Germline V gene data show CDR1 as SGDLS and CDR2 as YYNGEE. V lost 2 bases to trimming and J lost 0 bases, with 9 bases between them. This CDR3 has 15 residues.

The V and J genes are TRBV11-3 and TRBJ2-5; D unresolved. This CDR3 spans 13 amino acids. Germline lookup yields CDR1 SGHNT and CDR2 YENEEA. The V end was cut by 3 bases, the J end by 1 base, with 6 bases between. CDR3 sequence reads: CASSFFIQETQYF. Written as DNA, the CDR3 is TGTGCCAGCAGCTTTTTCATCCAAGAGACCCAGTACTTC.

The CDR3 sequence is CASSLQTGSYNEQFF. The DNA of the CDR3 is TGCGCCAGCAGCTTGCAAACAGGCTCCTACAATGAGCAGTTCTTC. The chain uses TRBV5-1 and TRBJ2-1, with TRBD1 as a possible D gene (5 bases). V shed 1 base and J shed 0 bases, with 8 bases lying between them. The CDR3 sequence is 15 residues long. Germline V CDR1 and CDR2: SGHRS, YFSETQ.

CDR3 coding DNA: TGCAGCGGGAGGACTAGTTCCGAGCAGTACTTC. It codes for CSGRTSSEQYF. V usage is TRBV29-1 and J usage is TRBJ2-7; 7 bases agree with TRBD2. J gave up 6 bases and V 7 bases, and 6 bases lay outside the gene matches. This CDR3 has 11 residues. Germline lookup yields CDR1 SQVTM and CDR2 ANQGSEA.

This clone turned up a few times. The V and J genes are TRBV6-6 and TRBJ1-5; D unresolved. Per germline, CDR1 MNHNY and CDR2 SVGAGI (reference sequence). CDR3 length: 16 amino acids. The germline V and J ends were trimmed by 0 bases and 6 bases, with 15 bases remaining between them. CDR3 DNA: TGTGCCAGCAGTTACTCGATAGTCGGGGTTGGTCAGCCCCAGCATTTT. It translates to CASSYSIVGVGQPQHF.

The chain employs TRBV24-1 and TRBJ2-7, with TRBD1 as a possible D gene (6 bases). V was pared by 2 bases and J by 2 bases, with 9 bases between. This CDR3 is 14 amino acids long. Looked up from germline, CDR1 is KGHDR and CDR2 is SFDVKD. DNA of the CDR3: TGTGCCACCAGTGATTCTGGACAGACCTACGAGCAGTACTTC. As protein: CATSDSGQTYEQYF.

The CDR3 bases are TGTGCCAGCAGTTACCGGCGGGGACCCTACAATGAGCAGTTCTTC. It specifies CASSYRRGPYNEQFF. V is TRBV6-2 or TRBV6-3 and J is TRBJ2-1; D may be TRBD2 (6 bases). Trimming pared 2 bases from V and 2 bases from J, leaving 10 bases between. The CDR3 runs 15 residues. The germline V gene has CDR1 MNHEY and CDR2 SVGEGT.

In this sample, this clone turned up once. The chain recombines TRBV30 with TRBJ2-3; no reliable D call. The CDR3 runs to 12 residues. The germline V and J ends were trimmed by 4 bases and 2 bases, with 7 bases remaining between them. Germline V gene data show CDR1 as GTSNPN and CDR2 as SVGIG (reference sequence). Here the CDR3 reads CAWTLATDTQYF. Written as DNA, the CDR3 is TGTGCCTGGACATTGGCCACAGATACGCAGTATTTT.

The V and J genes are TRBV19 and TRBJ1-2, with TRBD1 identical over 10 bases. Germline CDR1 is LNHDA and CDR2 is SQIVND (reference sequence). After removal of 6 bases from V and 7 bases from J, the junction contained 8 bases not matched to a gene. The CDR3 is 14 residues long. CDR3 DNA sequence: TGTGCCAGTAGGAGCGGGGACAGGGGCTTTGGCTACACCTTC. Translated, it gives CASRSGDRGFGYTF.

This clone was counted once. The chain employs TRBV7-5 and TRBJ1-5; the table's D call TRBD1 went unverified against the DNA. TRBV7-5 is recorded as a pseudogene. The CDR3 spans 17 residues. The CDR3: CARSLSAGPGSNQPQHF. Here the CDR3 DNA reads TGTGCCAGAAGCTTATCGGCAGGGCCTGGTAGCAATCAGCCCCAGCATTTT.

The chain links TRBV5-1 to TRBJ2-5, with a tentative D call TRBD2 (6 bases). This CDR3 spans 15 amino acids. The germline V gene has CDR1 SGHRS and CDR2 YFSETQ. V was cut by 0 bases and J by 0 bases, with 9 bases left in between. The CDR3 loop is CASSLGGGDQETQYF. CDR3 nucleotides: TGCGCCAGCAGCTTGGGCGGAGGGGACCAAGAGACCCAGTACTTC. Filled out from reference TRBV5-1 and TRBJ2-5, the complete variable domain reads KAGVTQTPRYLIKTRGQQVTLSCSPISGHRSVSWYQQTPGQGLQFLFEYFSETQRNKGNFPGRFSGRQFSNSRSEMNVSTLELGDSALYLCASSLGGGDQETQYFGPGTRLLVL.

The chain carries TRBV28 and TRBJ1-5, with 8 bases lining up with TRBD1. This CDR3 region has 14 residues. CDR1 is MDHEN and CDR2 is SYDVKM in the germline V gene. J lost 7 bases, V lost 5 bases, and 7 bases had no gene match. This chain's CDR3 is CASSVRTGYQPQHF. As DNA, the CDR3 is TGTGCCAGCAGTGTAAGGACAGGGTACCAGCCCCAGCATTTT. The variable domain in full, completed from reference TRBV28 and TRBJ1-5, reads DVKVTQSSRYLVKRTGEKVFLECVQDMDHENMFWYRQDPGLGLRLIYFSYDVKMKEKGDIPEGYSVSREKKERFSLILESASTNQTSMYLCASSVRTGYQPQHFGDGTRLSIL.

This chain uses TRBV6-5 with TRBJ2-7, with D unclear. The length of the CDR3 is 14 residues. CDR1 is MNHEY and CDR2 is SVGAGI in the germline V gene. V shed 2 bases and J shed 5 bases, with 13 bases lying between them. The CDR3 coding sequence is TGTGCCAGCAGTTACGAGCGTTTAATAGACGAGCAGTACTTC. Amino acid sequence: CASSYERLIDEQYF.

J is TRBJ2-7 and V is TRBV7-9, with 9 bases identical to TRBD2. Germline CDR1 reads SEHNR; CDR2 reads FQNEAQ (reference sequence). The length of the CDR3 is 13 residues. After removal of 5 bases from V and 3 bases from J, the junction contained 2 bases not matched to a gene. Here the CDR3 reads CASSPTSGYEQYF. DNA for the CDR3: TGTGCCAGCAGCCCGACTAGCGGCTACGAGCAGTACTTC.

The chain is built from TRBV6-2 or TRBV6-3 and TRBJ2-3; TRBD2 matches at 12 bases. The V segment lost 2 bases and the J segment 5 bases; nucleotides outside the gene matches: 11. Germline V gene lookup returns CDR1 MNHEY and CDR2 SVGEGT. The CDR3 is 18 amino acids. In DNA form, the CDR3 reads TGTGCCAGCAGTTACACACTTCGACTAGCGGGAGTTATAGATACGCAGTATTTT. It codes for CASSYTLRLAGVIDTQYF.